One and the same sample provided the 29 T cell receptor beta chains below, sequenced in a study of low-dose radiotherapy and immunotherapy resistance in tumors (dated by TCRdb to 2021 to 2024). In light of the paper, this sample's time point label describes: before trial treatment. The run used an Illumina HiSeq 2500. To make first-strand cDNA, Superscript III was used along with a set of TRAV- and TRBV-specific primers so that both the TCRalpha and TCRbeta chains were covered. TCRs were amplified with Phusion for around 20 PCR cycles, with a constant-region primer paired with the adapter attached to the V primers. TCRdb trimmed public reads at Q25 via fastp, called clones via MiXCR and kept in-frame beta chains. Identical CDR3 proteins give one entry, which carries the most common genes and DNA. The sample table holds almost 40,000 distinct CDR3 sequences, of which around 30% were seen once. 3.7% of the sample comes from the top ten.

The material was PBMCs, obtained before treatment. These receptors all come from a male donor with gallbladder cancer.

This chain connects TRBV4-3 to TRBJ2-3; D uncertain. The better agreement between TRBJ2-5 and the DNA end casts doubt on the J call. The CDR3 runs to 13 residues. Germline CDR1 reads LGHNA; CDR2 reads YSLEER. CDR3 loop: CASSRALAETQYF. The CDR3 nucleotides are TGCGCCAGCAGCCGGGCGTTAGCAGAGACCCAGTACTTC.

There are many counts of this clonotype. J is TRBJ2-1 and V is TRBV7-9; tentatively, D is TRBD2 (7 bases). With 5 bases removed from V and 5 bases from J, the gap between germline ends came to 22 bases. Looked up from germline, CDR1 is SEHNR and CDR2 is FQNEAQ (reference sequence). CDR3 length equals 17 residues. CDR3 in DNA: TGTGCCAGCAGCCCCGGCCAAAGGGGGGGCTTCGACAATGAGCAGTTCTTC. It yields the protein CASSPGQRGGFDNEQFF. The full variable domain, its missing parts supplied by reference TRBV7-9 and TRBJ2-1, is DTGVSQNPRHKITKRGQNVTFRCDPISEHNRLYWYRQTLGQGPEFLTYFQNEAQLEKSRLLSDRFSAERPKGSFSTLEIQRTEQGDSAMYLCASSPGQRGGFDNEQFFGPGTRLTVL.

This clonotype was recorded at least ten times. This rearrangement joins TRBV10-3 to TRBJ2-7; TRBD1 aligns across 8 bases. This CDR3 is built from 15 residues. CDR1 ENHRY and CDR2 SYGVKD come from the germline V gene. V shed 6 bases, J shed 7 bases, and the junction held 14 bases outside the gene matches. The CDR3 reads CAIRGGQSTGGEQYF. CDR3 nucleotides: TGTGCCATCAGGGGAGGACAGTCCACAGGGGGGGAGCAGTACTTC.

This clonotype ranks as medium-sized. The chain links TRBV28 to TRBJ2-7; maybe TRBD2 (6 bases). Germline V gives CDR1 MDHEN, CDR2 SYDVKM. The V gene lost 6 bases and the J gene lost 3 bases, with 15 bases spanning the gap. The CDR3 is 14 residues long. This chain's CDR3 is CASSPGGLNYEQYF. The CDR3 DNA is TGTGCCAGCAGCCCCGGAGGGCTTAACTACGAGCAGTACTTC.

Ten or more counts support this clonotype. The chain uses TRBV27 and TRBJ1-2, with D possibly being TRBD1 (6 bases). This CDR3 has 14 amino acids. Trimming removed 6 bases at V and 4 bases at J, with 15 bases between. Germline assignment: CDR1 MNHEY and CDR2 SMNVEV (reference sequence). CDR3 loop: CASRGNRAGYGYTF. The CDR3 DNA reads as TGTGCCAGCAGGGGGAACAGGGCAGGCTATGGCTACACCTTC.

The chain joins TRBV7-6 to TRBJ2-2; 9 nucleotides agree with TRBD1. Germline loops: CDR1 SGHVS, CDR2 FNYEAQ. V shed 6 bases, J shed 6 bases, and the junction held 11 bases outside the gene matches. This CDR3 comprises 16 residues. In DNA form, the CDR3 reads TGTGCCAGCAGGACCGAGGGGACAGGGAGTCCCGGGGAGCTGTTTTTT. This translates into CASRTEGTGSPGELFF. Drawing the rest from reference TRBV7-6 and TRBJ2-2, the complete variable domain is GAGVSQSPRYKVTKRGQDVALRCDPISGHVSLYWYRQALGQGPEFLTYFNYEAQQDKSGLPNDRFSAERPEGSISTLTIQRTEQRDSAMYRCASRTEGTGSPGELFFGEGSRLTVL.

The rearrangement uses TRBV29-1 and TRBJ2-1; tentatively, D is TRBD1 or TRBD2 (6 bases each). CDR1 and CDR2 (germline): SQVTM, ANQGSEA. Trimming stripped 6 bases from V and 6 bases from J, with 9 bases between. The CDR3 extends over 11 amino acids. Here the CDR3 reads CSVGGANEQFF. CDR3 sequence (DNA): TGCAGCGTGGGGGGCGCCAATGAGCAGTTCTTC.

Only a few counts were recorded for this clonotype. The V gene is TRBV29-1, the J gene TRBJ2-7, with 14 bases fitting TRBD2. V gave up 5 bases and J gave up 3 bases; unmatched junction bases: 3. Germline V lookup: CDR1 SQVTM, CDR2 ANQGSEA. The CDR3 consists of 14 residues. Here the CDR3 reads CSVSGTSGSYEQYF. Here the CDR3 DNA reads TGCAGCGTTTCCGGGACTAGCGGGAGCTACGAGCAGTACTTC.

The chain is built from TRBV27 and TRBJ2-1; tentative D call: TRBD1 (7 bases). V shed 7 bases and J shed 6 bases, with 22 bases lying between them. Germline CDR1 reads MNHEY; CDR2 reads SMNVEV (reference sequence). The CDR3 contains 16 residues. The CDR3 bases are TGTGCCAGCACCACATGGTCAGGGGGGCCTGGCAATGAGCAGTTCTTC. It is translated as CASTTWSGGPGNEQFF.

This clonotype was picked up many times. V usage is TRBV20-1 and J usage is TRBJ2-7; weak D call: TRBD2 (6 bases). From germline, CDR1 is DFQATT and CDR2 SNEGSKA (reference sequence). The CDR3 loop spans 15 amino acids. Trimming took off 0 bases at V and 6 bases at J, with 18 bases between the two ends. The CDR3 DNA reads TGCAGTGCTAGAGAGAGGATAGCGGCTCCGCTCGAGCAGTACTTC. Amino acids: CSARERIAAPLEQYF.

This clonotype is classed as medium-sized. The rearrangement links TRBV24-1 to TRBJ1-5; tentative D call: TRBD1 (6 bases). Germline CDR1 KGHDR, CDR2 SFDVKD. The CDR3 contains 14 residues. The V and J ends lost 5 bases and 7 bases respectively, with 14 bases between them. CDR3 amino acids: CATSGAGADQPQHF. The CDR3 coding sequence is TGTGCCACCAGTGGAGCGGGGGCGGACCAGCCCCAGCATTTT.

The table lists this clonotype with many counts. CDR3 in amino acids: CSVVLWWLAENTNTDTQYF. The DNA of the CDR3 is TGCAGCGTTGTTCTTTGGTGGCTAGCGGAAAATACTAACACAGATACGCAGTATTTT. The rearrangement links TRBV29-1 to TRBJ2-3; 7 bases are a match to TRBD2. This CDR3 is 19 amino acids long. CDR1 is SQVTM and CDR2 is ANQGSEA in the germline V gene. With 4 bases clipped from V and 2 bases from J, the junction kept 21 bases outside the gene matches.

This clonotype was counted at least ten times. The chain is built from TRBV28 and TRBJ2-7; 8 nucleotides agree with TRBD2. The trim removed 7 bases at V and 3 bases at J, leaving 14 bases unmatched. The germline CDR1 and CDR2 sequences are MDHEN and SYDVKM. There are 16 residues in the CDR3. The CDR3 region is CASNPIPEAGVYEQYF. The CDR3 DNA sequence: TGTGCCAGCAACCCGATCCCCGAAGCGGGAGTCTACGAGCAGTACTTC.

In its sample, this clonotype was seen many times. V and J are TRBV4-1 and TRBJ1-2; tentative D call: TRBD1 (5 bases). The CDR3 is 15 amino acids. CDR1 and CDR2 from the germline V gene are MGHRA and YSYEKL. Deletions cut 0 bases from V and 3 bases from J, with 11 bases between. CDR3 bases: TGCGCCAGCAGCCAAGATCGGGGGACTTACTATGGCTACACCTTC. Residues: CASSQDRGTYYGYTF.

This clonotype was observed at least ten times. A junction boundary mismatches the germline segment, possibly from a read error. CDR3 loop: CASTYRTGGEQYF. CDR3 nucleotide sequence: TGTGCCAGCACTTACCGGACAGGGGGCGAGCAGTACTTC. The chain carries TRBV6-5 and TRBJ2-7, with TRBD1 identical over 10 bases. Per the germline V gene, CDR1 is MNHEY and CDR2 is SVGAGI. This CDR3 comprises 13 residues.

This clonotype was seen many times. The V and J genes are TRBV20-1 and TRBJ2-1, with D possibly being TRBD1 (6 bases). This CDR3 region has 13 residues. Germline-derived CDR1 and CDR2 are DFQATT and SNEGSKA (reference sequence). V lost 6 bases and J 7 bases, leaving 16 bases between the germline ends. CDR3 sequence (DNA): TGCAGTGCCCTGTGGCGGACAGAAAATGAGCAGTTCTTC. Translation gives CSALWRTENEQFF.

The chain is built from TRBV3-1 and TRBJ2-4, with 9 bases matching TRBD1. CDR3 length equals 17 residues. Germline V CDR1 and CDR2: LGHDT, YNNKEL (reference sequence). V shed 4 bases and J 0 bases; nucleotides not matched to a gene: 7. The DNA for the CDR3 is TGTGCCAGCAGCCCCAAAGGACAGGGGCTAGCCAAAAACATTCAGTACTTC. Protein: CASSPKGQGLAKNIQYF.

This clonotype was counted between two and nine times. The chain recombines TRBV27 with TRBJ2-1, with TRBD1 matching 7 bases. In germline, CDR1 is MNHEY, CDR2 SMNVEV (reference sequence). The CDR3 consists of 17 residues. The ends lost 5 bases at V and 4 bases at J; junction bases unmatched: 14. The chain's CDR3 is CASSTGRPQGEYNEQFF. CDR3 nucleotide sequence: TGTGCCAGCAGTACGGGAAGGCCTCAGGGGGAGTACAATGAGCAGTTCTTC.

Regarding this clonotype: A far larger clone is one base from this, pointing to a likely read error. This sequence joins TRBV6-1 and TRBJ2-7; TRBD1 matches 7 bases. Per the germline V gene, CDR1 is MNHNS and CDR2 is SASEGT. CDR3 length: 13 residues. CDR3: CGSRPGQSYEQYF. DNA for the CDR3: TGTGGCAGCAGGCCGGGACAGAGCTACGAGCAGTACTTC.

This clonotype has at least ten counts. The chain links TRBV5-4 to TRBJ1-2; D possibly corresponds to TRBD1 (5 bases). Germline assignment: CDR1 SGHNT and CDR2 YYREEE (reference sequence). The germline V and J ends were trimmed by 0 bases and 3 bases, with 12 bases remaining between them. The CDR3 is made up of 15 amino acids. CDR3 in amino acids: CASSLATAEDYGYTF. The CDR3 bases are TGTGCCAGCAGCTTGGCGACAGCCGAGGACTATGGCTACACCTTC.

This clonotype was seen more than once but under ten times. The chain joins TRBV5-4 to TRBJ2-2; D might be TRBD2 (7 bases). V lost 4 bases and J 3 bases, leaving 16 bases between the germline ends. The CDR3 is made up of 16 amino acids. CDR1 and CDR2 (germline): SGHNT, YYREEE (reference sequence). In DNA form, the CDR3 reads TGTGCCAGCAGCACCGGGGGGCGGAGGGACACCGGGGAGCTGTTTTTT. It codes for CASSTGGRRDTGELFF. The whole variable domain, filled in from reference TRBV5-4 and TRBJ2-2, reads ETGVTQSPTHLIKTRGQQVTLRCSSQSGHNTVSWYQQALGQGPQFIFQYYREEENGRGNFPPRFSGLQFPNYSSELNVNALELDDSALYLCASSTGGRRDTGELFFGEGSRLTVL.

This clonotype was detected many times. The chain couples TRBV18 to TRBJ2-1; 10 bases are shared with TRBD1. The length of the CDR3 is 16 residues. Germline CDR1 is KGHSH and CDR2 is LQKENI. V shed 5 bases, J shed 4 bases, and the junction held 8 bases outside the gene matches. The CDR3 spells CASSATGQGIYNEQFF. The CDR3, as DNA: TGTGCCAGCTCAGCGACGGGACAGGGGATTTACAATGAGCAGTTCTTC.

This clonotype was recorded at least ten times. The chain uses TRBV3-1 and TRBJ2-7, with D possibly called TRBD1 or TRBD2 (5 bases each). Germline lookup yields CDR1 LGHDT and CDR2 YNNKEL (reference sequence). The CDR3 totals 20 residues. Trimming left V 4 bases short and J 4 bases short, with 32 bases between. The CDR3 loop is CASSLRSGPQGPVRSYEQYF. Written as DNA, the CDR3 is TGTGCCAGCAGCCTTCGATCGGGACCGCAAGGTCCGGTTAGGTCTTACGAGCAGTACTTC.

The rearrangement links TRBV6-1 to TRBJ2-4; D is perhaps TRBD1 or TRBD2 (5 bases each). The V and J ends lost 6 bases and 0 bases respectively, with 15 bases between them. Germline lookup yields CDR1 MNHNS and CDR2 SASEGT. The CDR3 covers 16 residues. The CDR3 region is CASSLTGTPAKNIQYF. CDR3 nucleotides: TGTGCCAGCAGCCTAACCGGGACGCCAGCCAAAAACATTCAGTACTTC.

This clonotype is labeled as medium-sized. The genes are TRBV18 and TRBJ2-1, with 7 bases aligning to TRBD2. J gave up 9 bases and V 5 bases, and 4 bases lay outside the gene matches. From germline, CDR1 is KGHSH and CDR2 LQKENI. The CDR3 totals 12 residues. CDR3 DNA: TGTGCCAGCTCAGCCCGACTAGCTGAGCAGTTCTTC. It codes for CASSARLAEQFF.

CDR3 DNA: TGTGCCAGCAGCTTGCTGCAGGGTGGGGAGACCCAGTACTTC. Translating it yields CASSLLQGGETQYF. The chain carries TRBV28 and TRBJ2-5, with D perhaps TRBD1 (5 bases). The germline CDR1 and CDR2 sequences are MDHEN and SYDVKM. The CDR3 extends over 14 amino acids. V lost 6 bases, J lost 5 bases, and 16 bases lay in between.

This clonotype has more than one count but fewer than ten. The chain uses TRBV29-1 and TRBJ1-1; D ambiguous. CDR3 length equals 12 residues. Germline CDR1 SQVTM, CDR2 ANQGSEA. Trimming shortened V by 8 bases and J by 1 base, and 11 bases separated the two germline ends. The CDR3 region is CSLKMGNTEAFF. In DNA form, the CDR3 reads TGCAGCCTCAAAATGGGGAACACTGAAGCTTTCTTT.

V is TRBV12-3 or TRBV12-4 and J is TRBJ1-2; D remains ambiguous. V was cut by 8 bases and J by 8 bases, with 12 bases left in between. There are 11 residues in the CDR3. This CDR3 reads CASSIPSGYTF. The CDR3 DNA is TGTGCCAGCTCCATCCCCTCGGGCTACACCTTC.

This clonotype was seen repeatedly, ten times or more. The V call is TRBV6-2 or TRBV6-3, the J call TRBJ2-2, with D perhaps matching TRBD2 (5 bases). The CDR3 runs 14 residues. The germline CDR1 and CDR2 sequences are MNHEY and SVGEGT. The ends were cut back, 6 bases at V and 7 bases at J, with 15 bases in the middle. Here the CDR3 DNA reads TGTGCCAGCAGGGGAGATGGGTCCGGCGGGGAGCTGTTTTTT. It specifies CASRGDGSGGELFF.